Sequencing of this T cell receptor beta chain was carried out in a study of blood T cell repertoires in COVID-19. Study-wide context: Spain, Italy and the United States supplied samples that represented acute and convalescent COVID-19.

The method was immunoSEQ multiplex PCR; TCRdb's version includes in-frame clones alone and lacks a portion of them. In the table there are around 190,000 clones, around 83% of which are singletons. This clone was found once. V lost 7 bases to trimming and J lost 2 bases, with 12 bases between them. This CDR3 is built from 13 residues. Germline CDR1 is SGHRS and CDR2 is YFSETQ. The chain combines TRBV5-1 with TRBJ2-5; maybe TRBD2 (6 bases). The TCR was taken from a woman aged 30 to 39 who had been exposed to COVID-19. What was sequenced was PBMCs or T cells enriched from blood (not recorded which). CDR3 sequence reads: CASGSGGQETQYF. The CDR3 DNA is TGCGCCAGCGGGTCTGGAGGGCAAGAGACCCAGTACTTC.